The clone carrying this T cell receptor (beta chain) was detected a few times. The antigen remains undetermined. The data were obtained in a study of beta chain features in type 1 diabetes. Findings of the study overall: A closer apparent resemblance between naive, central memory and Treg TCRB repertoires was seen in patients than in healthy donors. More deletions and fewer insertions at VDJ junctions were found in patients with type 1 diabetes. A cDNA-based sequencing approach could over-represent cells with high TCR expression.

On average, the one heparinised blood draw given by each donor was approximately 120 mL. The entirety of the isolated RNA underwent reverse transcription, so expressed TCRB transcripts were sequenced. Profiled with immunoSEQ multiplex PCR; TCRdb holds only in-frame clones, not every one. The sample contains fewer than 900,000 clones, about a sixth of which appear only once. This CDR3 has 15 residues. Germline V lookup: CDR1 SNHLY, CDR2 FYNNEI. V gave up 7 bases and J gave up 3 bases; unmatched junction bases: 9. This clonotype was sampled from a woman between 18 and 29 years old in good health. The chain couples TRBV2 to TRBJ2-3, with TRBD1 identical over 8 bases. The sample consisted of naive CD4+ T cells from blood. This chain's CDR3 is CASKRTGPGTDTQYF. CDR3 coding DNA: TGTGCCAGCAAGCGGACAGGGCCGGGGACAGATACGCAGTATTTT.